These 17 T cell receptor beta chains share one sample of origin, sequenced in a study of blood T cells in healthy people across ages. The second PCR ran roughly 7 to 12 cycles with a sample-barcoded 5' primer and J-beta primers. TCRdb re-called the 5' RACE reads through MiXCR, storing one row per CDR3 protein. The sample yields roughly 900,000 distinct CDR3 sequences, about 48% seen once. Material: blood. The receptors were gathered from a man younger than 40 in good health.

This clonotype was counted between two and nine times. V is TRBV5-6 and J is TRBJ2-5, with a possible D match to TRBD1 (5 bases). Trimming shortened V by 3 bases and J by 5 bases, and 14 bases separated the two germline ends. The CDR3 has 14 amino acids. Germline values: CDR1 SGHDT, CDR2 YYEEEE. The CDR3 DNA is TGTGCCAGCAGCTCCCCAGGGTCAAGGGAGACCCAGTACTTC. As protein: CASSSPGSRETQYF.

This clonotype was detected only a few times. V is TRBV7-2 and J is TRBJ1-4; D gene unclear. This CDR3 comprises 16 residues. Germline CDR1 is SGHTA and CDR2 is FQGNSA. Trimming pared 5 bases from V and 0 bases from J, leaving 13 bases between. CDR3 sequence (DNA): TGTGCCAGCAGCGCAGGACGGCGGGCAACTAATGAAAAACTGTTTTTT. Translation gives CASSAGRRATNEKLFF. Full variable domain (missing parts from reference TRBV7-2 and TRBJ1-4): GAGVSQSPSNKVTEKGKDVELRCDPISGHTALYWYRQSLGQGLEFLIYFQGNSAPDKSGLPSDRFSAERTGGSVSTLTIQRTQQEDSAVYLCASSAGRRATNEKLFFGSGTQLSVL.

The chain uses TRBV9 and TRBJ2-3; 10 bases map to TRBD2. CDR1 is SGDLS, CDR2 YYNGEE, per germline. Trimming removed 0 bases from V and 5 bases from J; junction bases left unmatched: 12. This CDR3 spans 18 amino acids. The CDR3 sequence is CASSVGGTSVGPVDTQYF. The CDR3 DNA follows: TGTGCCAGCAGCGTAGGGGGGACTAGCGTGGGGCCAGTAGATACGCAGTATTTT.

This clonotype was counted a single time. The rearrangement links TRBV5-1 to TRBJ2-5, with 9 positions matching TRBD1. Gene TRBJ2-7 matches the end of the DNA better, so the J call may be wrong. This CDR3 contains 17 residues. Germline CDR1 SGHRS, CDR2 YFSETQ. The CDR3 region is CASSLSRGDRETYEQYF. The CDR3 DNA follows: TGCGCCAGCAGCTTGTCACGAGGGGACAGGGAGACCTACGAGCAGTACTTC.

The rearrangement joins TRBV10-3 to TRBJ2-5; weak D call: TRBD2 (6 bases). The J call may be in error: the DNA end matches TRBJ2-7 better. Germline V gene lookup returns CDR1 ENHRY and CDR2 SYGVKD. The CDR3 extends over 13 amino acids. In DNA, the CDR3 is TGTGCCATCAGTGAGTCAGGAGGGTGCGAGCAGTACTTC. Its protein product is CAISESGGCEQYF.

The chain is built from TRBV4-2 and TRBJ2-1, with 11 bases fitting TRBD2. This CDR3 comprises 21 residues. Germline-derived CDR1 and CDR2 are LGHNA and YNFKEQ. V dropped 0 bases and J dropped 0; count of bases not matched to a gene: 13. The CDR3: CASSQDVVLAGAEFSYNEQFF. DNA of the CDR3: TGTGCCAGCAGCCAAGATGTCGTACTAGCGGGGGCCGAATTCTCCTACAATGAGCAGTTCTTC.

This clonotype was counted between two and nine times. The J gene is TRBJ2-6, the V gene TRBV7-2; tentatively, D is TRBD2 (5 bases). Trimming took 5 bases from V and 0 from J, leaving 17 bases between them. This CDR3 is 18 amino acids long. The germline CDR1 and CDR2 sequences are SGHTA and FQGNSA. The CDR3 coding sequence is TGTGCCAGCAGCCGAGACTATACAGCAGGCTCTGGGGCCAACGTCCTGACTTTC. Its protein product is CASSRDYTAGSGANVLTF. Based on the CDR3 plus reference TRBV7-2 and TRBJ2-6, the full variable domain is GAGVSQSPSNKVTEKGKDVELRCDPISGHTALYWYRQSLGQGLEFLIYFQGNSAPDKSGLPSDRFSAERTGGSVSTLTIQRTQQEDSAVYLCASSRDYTAGSGANVLTFGAGSRLTVL.

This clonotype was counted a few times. CDR3 DNA sequence: TGTGCCAGCAGCTTAGCGAATATGGACAATGAGCAGTTCTTC. It yields the protein CASSLANMDNEQFF. This chain uses TRBV7-9 with TRBJ2-1; D gene unclear. This CDR3 spans 14 amino acids. The V gene lost 0 bases and the J gene lost 5 bases, with 8 bases spanning the gap. Germline loops: CDR1 SEHNR, CDR2 FQNEAQ (reference sequence).

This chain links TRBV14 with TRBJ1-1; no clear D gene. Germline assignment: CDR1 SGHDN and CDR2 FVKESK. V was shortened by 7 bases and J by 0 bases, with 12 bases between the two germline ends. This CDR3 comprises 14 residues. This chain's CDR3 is CASKINPMNTEAFF. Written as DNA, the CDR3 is TGTGCCAGCAAGATTAACCCCATGAACACTGAAGCTTTCTTT.

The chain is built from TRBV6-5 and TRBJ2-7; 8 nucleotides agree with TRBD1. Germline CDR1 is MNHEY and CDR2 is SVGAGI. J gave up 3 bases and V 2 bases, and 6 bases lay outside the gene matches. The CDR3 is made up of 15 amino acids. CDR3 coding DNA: TGTGCCAGCAGTTACGCCATAGGACAGGGCTACGAGCAGTACTTC. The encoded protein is CASSYAIGQGYEQYF.

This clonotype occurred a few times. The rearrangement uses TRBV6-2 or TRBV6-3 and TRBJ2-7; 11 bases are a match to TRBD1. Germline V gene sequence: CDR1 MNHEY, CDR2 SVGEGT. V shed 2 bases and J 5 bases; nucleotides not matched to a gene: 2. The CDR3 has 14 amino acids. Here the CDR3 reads CASSYGTGGNEQYF. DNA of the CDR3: TGTGCCAGCAGTTACGGGACAGGGGGGAACGAGCAGTACTTC.

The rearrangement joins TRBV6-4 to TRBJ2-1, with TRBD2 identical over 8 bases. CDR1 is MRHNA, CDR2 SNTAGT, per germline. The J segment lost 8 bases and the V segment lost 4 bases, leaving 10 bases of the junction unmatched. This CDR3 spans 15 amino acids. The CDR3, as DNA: TGTGCCAGCAGTGGAAGTAGCGGGGCCGTGGATGAGCAGTTCTTC. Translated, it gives CASSGSSGAVDEQFF.

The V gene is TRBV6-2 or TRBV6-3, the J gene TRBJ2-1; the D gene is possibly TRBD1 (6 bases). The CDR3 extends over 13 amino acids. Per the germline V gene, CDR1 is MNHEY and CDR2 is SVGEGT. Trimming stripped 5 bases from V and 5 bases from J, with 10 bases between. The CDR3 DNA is TGTGCCAGCAGTACAGGGACAAACAATGAGCAGTTCTTC. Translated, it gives CASSTGTNNEQFF.

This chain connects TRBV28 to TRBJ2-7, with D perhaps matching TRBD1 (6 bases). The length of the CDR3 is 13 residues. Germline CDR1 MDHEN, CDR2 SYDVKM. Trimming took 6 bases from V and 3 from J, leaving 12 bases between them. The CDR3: CASRPTGFYEQYF. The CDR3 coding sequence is TGTGCCAGCAGGCCCACAGGGTTCTACGAGCAGTACTTC.

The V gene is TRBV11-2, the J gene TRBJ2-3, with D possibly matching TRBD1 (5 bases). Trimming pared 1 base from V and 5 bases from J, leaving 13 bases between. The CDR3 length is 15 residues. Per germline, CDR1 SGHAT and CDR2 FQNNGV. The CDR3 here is CASSLAGRVGDTQYF. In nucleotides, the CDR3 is TGTGCCAGCAGCTTAGCAGGCAGGGTTGGAGATACGCAGTATTTT.

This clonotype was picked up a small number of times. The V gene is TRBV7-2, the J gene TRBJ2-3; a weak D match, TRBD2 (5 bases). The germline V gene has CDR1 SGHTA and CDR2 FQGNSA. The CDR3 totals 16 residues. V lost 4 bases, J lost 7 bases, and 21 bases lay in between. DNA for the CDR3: TGTGCCAGCAGCTCCCCTAAGGGATACGGAGGCTATACGCAGTATTTT. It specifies CASSSPKGYGGYTQYF.

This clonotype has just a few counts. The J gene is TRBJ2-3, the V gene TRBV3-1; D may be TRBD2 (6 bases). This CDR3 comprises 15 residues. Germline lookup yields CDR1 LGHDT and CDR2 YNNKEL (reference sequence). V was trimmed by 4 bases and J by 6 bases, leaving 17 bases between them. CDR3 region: CASSPSLPGDDTQYF. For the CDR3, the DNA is TGTGCCAGCAGCCCTTCCCTACCGGGGGACGATACGCAGTATTTT.